The 14 T cell receptor beta chains given below trace back to one sample, sequenced in a study of blood T cell repertoires in COVID-19. Method: immunoSEQ multiplex PCR; TCRdb's copy keeps in-frame clones and lacks some. The sample contains 300,000 to 400,000 clones, about nine tenths of which appear only once. Sequences were obtained from peripheral blood. These receptors all stem from a woman between 45 and 65 years old with COVID-19, enrolled during active disease.

The chain recombines TRBV30 with TRBJ1-1; a weak D match, TRBD1 (6 bases). The V gene's germline CDR1 is GTSNPN and CDR2 SVGIG (reference sequence). Trimming stripped 0 bases from V and 9 bases from J, with 8 bases between. The CDR3 covers 11 residues. CDR3 loop: CAWSVQGKAFF. In nucleotides, the CDR3 is TGTGCCTGGAGTGTACAGGGAAAAGCTTTCTTT. Filled out from reference TRBV30 and TRBJ1-1, the complete variable domain reads SQTIHQWPATLVQPVGSPLSLECTVEGTSNPNLYWYRQAAGRGLQLLFYSVGIGQISSEVPQNLSASRPQDRQFILSSKKLLLSDSGFYLCAWSVQGKAFFGQGTRLTVV.

This clone has a single count. The rearrangement joins TRBV18 to TRBJ2-7; no firm D call. V lost 4 bases, J lost 7 bases, and 11 bases lay in between. Germline assignment: CDR1 KGHSH and CDR2 LQKENI. The CDR3 is made up of 12 amino acids. CDR3 amino acids: CASSQIREEQYF. Written as DNA, the CDR3 is TGTGCCAGCTCACAAATTAGAGAAGAGCAGTACTTC.

The chain has TRBV5-6 and TRBJ1-5; 9 nucleotides line up with TRBD1. Germline V gene lookup returns CDR1 SGHDT and CDR2 YYEEEE. The J segment lost 1 base and the V segment lost 2 bases, leaving 7 bases of the junction unmatched. The CDR3 length is 17 residues. CDR3 nucleotides: TGTGCCAGCAGCTTCTCCCCGGGACAGGGAAGCAATCAGCCCCAGCATTTT. Translated, it gives CASSFSPGQGSNQPQHF.

The chain's CDR3 is CASRVDRGGNQPQHF. CDR3 coding DNA: TGTGCCAGCAGAGTGGACAGGGGGGGAAATCAGCCCCAGCATTTT. The J gene is TRBJ1-5, the V gene TRBV6-5; 10 bases map to TRBD1. Germline V gene data show CDR1 as MNHEY and CDR2 as SVGAGI. The V and J ends lost 6 bases and 4 bases, in that order; junction bases with no gene match: 6. CDR3 size: 15 residues.

The rearrangement links TRBV5-4 to TRBJ1-4, with TRBD1 matching 7 bases. V trimming: 2 bases; J trimming: 8 bases; junction bases outside the gene matches: 9. CDR1 is SGHNT and CDR2 is YYREEE in the germline V gene (reference sequence). CDR3 length: 15 amino acids. This chain's CDR3 is CASSLGGTQGEKLFF. CDR3 DNA: TGTGCCAGCAGCTTAGGGGGCACCCAGGGGGAAAAACTGTTTTTT. The whole variable domain, filled in from reference TRBV5-4 and TRBJ1-4, reads ETGVTQSPTHLIKTRGQQVTLRCSSQSGHNTVSWYQQALGQGPQFIFQYYREEENGRGNFPPRFSGLQFPNYSSELNVNALELDDSALYLCASSLGGTQGEKLFFGSGTQLSVL.

This clone was found a few times. The V gene is TRBV29-1, the J gene TRBJ1-1, with unresolved D. Germline-derived CDR1 and CDR2 are SQVTM and ANQGSEA. This CDR3 spans 15 amino acids. V dropped 8 bases and J dropped 4 bases, with 23 bases sitting between them. The CDR3 region has the DNA TGCAGCATCCTCCCCCCGGGGAAAAGCGGCACTGAAGCTTTCTTT. It is translated as CSILPPGKSGTEAFF.

The J gene is TRBJ2-1, the V gene TRBV5-4; weak D call: TRBD2 (7 bases). Trimming cost V 1 base and J 7 bases, with 12 bases left between them. The CDR3 totals 14 residues. The germline V gene has CDR1 SGHNT and CDR2 YYREEE (reference sequence). CDR3 protein: CASSLPGGQNEQFF. In DNA, the CDR3 is TGTGCCAGCAGCTTGCCGGGAGGACAGAATGAGCAGTTCTTC.

This chain links TRBV28 with TRBJ2-5; possibly TRBD2 for D (5 bases). Deletions cut 2 bases from V and 3 bases from J, with 7 bases between. Per the germline V gene, CDR1 is MDHEN and CDR2 is SYDVKM. The length of the CDR3 is 13 residues. The CDR3 region is CASSLLAEETQYF. The CDR3 nucleotides are TGTGCCAGCAGTTTACTAGCAGAAGAGACCCAGTACTTC.

The chain joins TRBV25-1 to TRBJ2-5; D call uncertain. The CDR3 length is 13 residues. The V end lost 3 bases, the J end lost 4 bases, and 9 bases lay between the germline ends. Germline V gene lookup returns CDR1 MGHDK and CDR2 SYGVNS. CDR3 sequence: CASSERQRETQYF. The CDR3 DNA reads TGTGCCAGCAGTGAGCGGCAGCGAGAGACCCAGTACTTC.

The genes are TRBV6-5 and TRBJ2-7; D unresolved. V gave up 4 bases and J gave up 1 base, with 14 bases separating them. Per the germline V gene, CDR1 is MNHEY and CDR2 is SVGAGI. This CDR3 is built from 15 residues. The CDR3 DNA sequence: TGTGCCAGCAGTTCACGGCTTATCGGGTCCTACGAGCAGTACTTC. The encoded protein is CASSSRLIGSYEQYF.

The rearrangement links TRBV2 to TRBJ1-5; unclear D gene. V gave up 4 bases and J gave up 0 bases, with 7 bases separating them. The V gene's germline CDR1 is SNHLY and CDR2 FYNNEI. The CDR3 spans 14 residues. CDR3 DNA sequence: TGTGCCAGCAGTGTGCGTAATAGCAATCAGCCCCAGCATTTT. This translates into CASSVRNSNQPQHF.

V and J are TRBV5-1 and TRBJ2-2; tentative D call: TRBD1 (6 bases). V shed 5 bases and J shed 3 bases, with 11 bases lying between them. The CDR3 loop spans 14 amino acids. Germline loops: CDR1 SGHRS, CDR2 YFSETQ. This CDR3 is CASSRSGDTGELFF. CDR3 bases: TGCGCCAGCAGTCGTTCAGGGGACACCGGGGAGCTGTTTTTT.

This chain joins TRBV6-5 and TRBJ1-4; D remains unclear. This CDR3 is built from 15 residues. Between the trimmed V and J ends, which lost 6 bases and 2 bases, there was a span of 13 bases. Germline V lookup: CDR1 MNHEY, CDR2 SVGAGI. The DNA of the CDR3 is TGTGCCAGCAGACCCCGGGTCGGGACTAATGAAAAACTGTTTTTT. This gives the protein CASRPRVGTNEKLFF.

This rearrangement joins TRBV7-9 to TRBJ2-2, with a possible D match to TRBD2 (5 bases). The CDR3 length is 17 residues. The germline V gene has CDR1 SEHNR and CDR2 FQNEAQ (reference sequence). V was cut by 10 bases and J by 6 bases, with 27 bases left in between. The CDR3 sequence is CANYPPEGPWVSGELFF. CDR3 DNA sequence: TGTGCCAATTACCCTCCCGAGGGCCCTTGGGTTTCCGGGGAGCTGTTTTTT.